One and the same sample provided the 29 T cell receptor beta chains below, sequenced in a study of technical replicates of blood from a handful of donors. Sequenced by immunoSEQ multiplex PCR; TCRdb stores in-frame clones only, minus some. The sample has approximately 87,000 clones, 94% seen once; the top ten hold 0.26%. Material for sequencing was T cells isolated from PBMCs. The source of these receptors is a human donor in good health.

This clone has only one observation. The chain links TRBV5-4 to TRBJ2-7; D is perhaps TRBD1 (6 bases). Germline V gene data show CDR1 as SGHNT and CDR2 as YYREEE (reference sequence). CDR3 length: 14 amino acids. V was clipped by 5 bases and J by 6 bases, with 18 bases between them. CDR3 residues: CASSRMGQDREQYF. For the CDR3, the DNA is TGTGCCAGCAGTAGAATGGGACAAGATCGCGAGCAGTACTTC. The variable domain in full, completed from reference TRBV5-4 and TRBJ2-7, reads ETGVTQSPTHLIKTRGQQVTLRCSSQSGHNTVSWYQQALGQGPQFIFQYYREEENGRGNFPPRFSGLQFPNYSSELNVNALELDDSALYLCASSRMGQDREQYFGPGTRLTVT.

In this sample, this clone turned up once. V is TRBV11-3 and J is TRBJ2-7; possibly TRBD1 for D (5 bases). This CDR3 spans 14 amino acids. Germline CDR1 reads SGHNT; CDR2 reads YENEEA. Trimming stripped 4 bases from V and 4 bases from J, with 14 bases between. The CDR3 DNA is TGTGCCAGCAGCTCGAGACAGAGACCGTACGAGCAGTACTTC. Translating gives CASSSRQRPYEQYF.

V usage is TRBV5-1 and J usage is TRBJ1-1; no clear D gene. The V end lost 4 bases, the J end lost 1 base, and 8 bases lay between the germline ends. The length of the CDR3 is 13 residues. The germline V gene has CDR1 SGHRS and CDR2 YFSETQ. The CDR3: CASSVVRNTEAFF. In DNA, the CDR3 is TGCGCCAGCAGCGTTGTTCGGAACACTGAAGCTTTCTTT.

CDR3 bases: TGTGCCAGCAGCCAAGTCGGAGCGGGGGGGGTTGCAGATACGCAGTATTTT. It translates to CASSQVGAGGVADTQYF. The rearrangement joins TRBV4-2 to TRBJ2-3; TRBD2 matches at 10 bases. CDR3 length equals 17 residues. The germline V gene has CDR1 LGHNA and CDR2 YNFKEQ. The junction had 8 bases not matched to a gene; V was cut back by 1 base and J by 4 bases.

The rearrangement uses TRBV5-1 and TRBJ2-3, with no clear D. V was clipped by 0 bases and J by 3 bases, with 11 bases between them. The CDR3 has 15 amino acids. Looked up from germline, CDR1 is SGHRS and CDR2 is YFSETQ. As DNA, the CDR3 is TGCGCCAGCAGCTTGGGGTCTATTGAGACAGATACGCAGTATTTT. Translation: CASSLGSIETDTQYF. Variable domain in full (rest from reference TRBV5-1 and TRBJ2-3): KAGVTQTPRYLIKTRGQQVTLSCSPISGHRSVSWYQQTPGQGLQFLFEYFSETQRNKGNFPGRFSGRQFSNSRSEMNVSTLELGDSALYLCASSLGSIETDTQYFGPGTRLTVL.

This clone occurred once. The V call is TRBV4-1, the J call TRBJ2-5; 10 nucleotides align to TRBD1. V lost 4 bases and J lost 3; bases outside the gene matches: 8. The CDR3 consists of 16 residues. Germline CDR1 MGHRA, CDR2 YSYEKL. The CDR3 sequence: CASSRSGQGGEETQYF. Here the CDR3 DNA reads TGCGCCAGCAGCCGCTCCGGACAGGGGGGCGAAGAGACCCAGTACTTC.

The rearrangement uses TRBV7-6 and TRBJ1-3; D is perhaps TRBD1 (6 bases). This CDR3 has 19 amino acids. Trimming pared 2 bases from V and 0 bases from J, leaving 20 bases between. Germline CDR1 reads SGHVS; CDR2 reads FNYEAQ. CDR3 DNA sequence: TGTGCCAGCAGCTTACTAGGGGGAGCAGGGCGGCTCTCTGGAAACACCATATATTTT. Translating gives CASSLLGGAGRLSGNTIYF.

This clone was recorded only once. The V and J genes are TRBV4-1 and TRBJ1-5, with a weak D call TRBD1 (6 bases). The CDR3 has 17 residues. Trimming pared 1 base from V and 1 base from J, leaving 14 bases between. Germline CDR1 and CDR2: MGHRA and YSYEKL. The CDR3 spells CASSQVDRSRSNQPQHF. The CDR3, as DNA: TGCGCCAGCAGCCAAGTTGACAGGTCCCGCAGCAATCAGCCCCAGCATTTT.

Here the CDR3 reads CASSLYYEQYF. The CDR3, as DNA: TGCGCCAGCAGCCTATACTACGAGCAGTACTTC. V gene TRBV5-1 combines with J gene TRBJ2-7; D gene ambiguous. In germline, CDR1 is SGHRS, CDR2 YFSETQ. The germline V and J ends were trimmed by 4 bases and 3 bases, with 5 bases remaining between them. The CDR3 runs 11 residues.

The chain couples TRBV21-1 to TRBJ2-4; TRBD2 is the table's D call and was not checked against the DNA. TRBV21-1 is a listed pseudogene. The CDR3 is made up of 15 amino acids. The CDR3 DNA sequence: TGTGCCAGCCGCCAGAGAGGCCAAGAGGGAGACATTCAGTACTTC. Residues: CASRQRGQEGDIQYF.

The CDR3 coding sequence is TGTGCCAGCAGCCCAGGACAGGGCTTTCACGAGCAGTACTTC. Protein sequence: CASSPGQGFHEQYF. The chain has TRBV28 and TRBJ2-7, with TRBD1 matching over 8 bases. There are 14 residues in the CDR3. J was trimmed by 5 bases and V by 6 bases; bases with no gene match: 9. CDR1 is MDHEN and CDR2 is SYDVKM in the germline V gene.

The V and J genes are TRBV4-2 and TRBJ1-2; no clear D. The V gene lost 0 bases and the J gene lost 8 bases, with 16 bases spanning the gap. CDR1 and CDR2 from the germline V gene are LGHNA and YNFKEQ. The CDR3 loop spans 15 amino acids. The CDR3 region is CASSQEAELTGGYTF. As DNA, the CDR3 is TGTGCCAGCAGCCAAGAGGCAGAATTAACGGGGGGCTACACCTTC.

V and J are TRBV27 and TRBJ1-2, with 7 nucleotides matching TRBD1. CDR3 length equals 14 residues. Germline CDR1 is MNHEY and CDR2 is SMNVEV (reference sequence). V dropped 8 bases and J dropped 4; count of bases not matched to a gene: 10. CDR3 protein: CASGPLRTGYGYTF. The CDR3 coding sequence is TGTGCCAGCGGACCTTTACGGACAGGCTATGGCTACACCTTC.

The rearrangement links TRBV6-1 to TRBJ2-7, with a tentative D call TRBD1 (6 bases). The V gene's germline CDR1 is MNHNS and CDR2 SASEGT. V was clipped by 7 bases and J by 2 bases, with 12 bases between them. The CDR3 has 13 amino acids. CDR3 amino acids: CASTDRPAYEQYF. DNA for the CDR3: TGTGCCAGCACCGACAGGCCCGCCTACGAGCAGTACTTC.

The V and J genes are TRBV5-1 and TRBJ2-5; TRBD2 matches at 7 bases. CDR3 length: 16 residues. Germline V gene lookup returns CDR1 SGHRS and CDR2 YFSETQ. After removal of 1 base from V and 5 bases from J, the junction contained 11 bases not matched to a gene. The CDR3 is CASSLSPVREGETQYF. The CDR3 coding sequence is TGCGCCAGCAGCTTGTCCCCAGTCAGGGAGGGCGAGACCCAGTACTTC.

The J gene is TRBJ1-1, the V gene TRBV5-5, with D hard to call. The CDR3 consists of 13 residues. V lost 3 bases, J lost 5 bases, and 11 bases lay in between. Germline V gene lookup returns CDR1 SGHKS and CDR2 YYEKEE (reference sequence). CDR3 nucleotides: TGTGCCAGCAGCTCCCAGGCAGAGACTGAAGCTTTCTTT. Residues: CASSSQAETEAFF.

The chain recombines TRBV27 with TRBJ1-5, with 9 positions matching TRBD1. V lost 5 bases, J lost 1 base, and 12 bases stayed unmatched. CDR1 and CDR2 (germline): MNHEY, SMNVEV (reference sequence). The CDR3 spans 18 residues. CDR3 in DNA: TGTGCCAGCAGTCCACGGACAGGGGTGGGGGGAAGCAATCAGCCCCAGCATTTT. Translating it yields CASSPRTGVGGSNQPQHF.

The rearrangement uses TRBV4-2 and TRBJ1-5, with D possibly TRBD1 on 6 matching bases. Germline assignment: CDR1 LGHNA and CDR2 YNFKEQ. This CDR3 region has 14 residues. V lost 3 bases, J lost 4 bases, and 10 bases lay in between. CDR3 sequence reads: CASSQGHGNQPQHF. CDR3 DNA: TGTGCCAGCAGCCAGGGACATGGGAATCAGCCCCAGCATTTT.

The rearrangement joins TRBV9 to TRBJ1-1; D remains unclear. Trimming took off 0 bases at V and 0 bases at J, with 9 bases between the two ends. The CDR3 extends over 15 amino acids. From germline, CDR1 is SGDLS and CDR2 YYNGEE. The CDR3: CASSVALSLNTEAFF. CDR3 DNA: TGTGCCAGCAGCGTAGCTCTTAGTTTGAACACTGAAGCTTTCTTT.

The chain links TRBV28 to TRBJ2-3; D call uncertain. V lost 7 bases and J 6 bases, leaving 8 bases between the germline ends. This CDR3 is 11 amino acids long. Looked up from germline, CDR1 is MDHEN and CDR2 is SYDVKM. CDR3 loop: CASMSSDTQYF. For the CDR3, the DNA is TGTGCCAGCATGTCGTCGGATACGCAGTATTTT.

The CDR3 nucleotides read TGTGCCAGGCGGGGTCTCCAAGAGACCCAGTACTTC. This translates into CARRGLQETQYF. The chain employs TRBV21-1 and TRBJ2-5; the table's TRBD2 call for D was not verified on the DNA. TRBV21-1 is designated a pseudogene. CDR3 size: 12 residues.

This clone has only one observation. The chain is built from TRBV19 and TRBJ1-4; no reliable D call. Trimming left V 4 bases short and J 7 bases short, with 19 bases between. CDR1 and CDR2 (germline): LNHDA, SQIVND (reference sequence). The CDR3 has 16 residues. CDR3: CASSTVPNLIGEKLFF. The CDR3 DNA follows: TGTGCCAGTAGTACTGTCCCCAATTTGATCGGTGAAAAACTGTTTTTT.

This chain joins TRBV19 and TRBJ1-1, with D uncertain. This CDR3 contains 16 residues. Trimming left V 1 base short and J 3 bases short, with 15 bases between. Germline CDR1 is LNHDA and CDR2 is SQIVND (reference sequence). CDR3 sequence: CASSIVSLSVHTEAFF. The CDR3 nucleotides are TGTGCCAGTAGTATAGTTTCCCTGTCGGTGCACACTGAAGCTTTCTTT.

This chain connects TRBV14 to TRBJ2-1; a weak D match, TRBD1 (6 bases). The V end lost 4 bases, the J end lost 7 bases, and 8 bases lay between the germline ends. Germline CDR1 SGHDN, CDR2 FVKESK. This CDR3 spans 12 amino acids. The CDR3 bases are TGTGCCAGCAGCCCTGACAGGAATGAGCAGTTCTTC. It translates to CASSPDRNEQFF.

The rearrangement links TRBV20-1 to TRBJ2-5; D not resolved. Trimming cost V 4 bases and J 1 base, with 4 bases left between them. CDR3 length: 11 residues. Per germline, CDR1 DFQATT and CDR2 SNEGSKA (reference sequence). The DNA of the CDR3 is TGCAGTGCTACTCTCCAAGAGACCCAGTACTTC. This sequence encodes CSATLQETQYF.

The gene calls are TRBV7-8 and TRBJ1-6; D perhaps matches TRBD1 (5 bases). The CDR3 totals 16 residues. Trimming cost V 1 base and J 0 bases, with 7 bases left between them. The germline V gene encodes CDR1 SGHVS and CDR2 FQNEAQ. The DNA of the CDR3 is TGTGCCAGCAGCTTAGGGGGCATCTCCTATAATTCACCCCTCCACTTT. This encodes CASSLGGISYNSPLHF.

This chain joins TRBV5-5 and TRBJ2-7, with 9 nucleotides matching TRBD1. The CDR3 length is 14 residues. CDR1 is SGHKS and CDR2 is YYEKEE in the germline V gene (reference sequence). V was pared by 2 bases and J by 6 bases, with 6 bases of the junction left unmatched. The CDR3 bases are TGTGCCAGCAGCTTACAGGGGGCCCCCGCCGAGCAGTACTTC. It yields the protein CASSLQGAPAEQYF.

The CDR3 nucleotides read TGTGCCAGCAGTTTAAAAGGGACTGCACGGTACAATGAGCAGTTCTTC. It specifies CASSLKGTARYNEQFF. The J gene is TRBJ2-1, the V gene TRBV28, with a tentative D call TRBD2 (6 bases). The CDR3 is 16 amino acids. The V gene's germline CDR1 is MDHEN and CDR2 SYDVKM. Between the trimmed V and J ends, which lost 2 bases and 4 bases, there was a span of 15 bases.

The rearrangement joins TRBV27 to TRBJ2-7, with TRBD1 as a possible D gene (6 bases). Germline CDR1 reads MNHEY; CDR2 reads SMNVEV (reference sequence). The germline V and J ends were trimmed by 3 bases and 9 bases, with 18 bases remaining between them. The CDR3 is 14 residues long. CDR3 DNA: TGTGCCAGCAGTTTCAACGGCAGGGGAGTGGGGCAGTACTTC. It translates to CASSFNGRGVGQYF.